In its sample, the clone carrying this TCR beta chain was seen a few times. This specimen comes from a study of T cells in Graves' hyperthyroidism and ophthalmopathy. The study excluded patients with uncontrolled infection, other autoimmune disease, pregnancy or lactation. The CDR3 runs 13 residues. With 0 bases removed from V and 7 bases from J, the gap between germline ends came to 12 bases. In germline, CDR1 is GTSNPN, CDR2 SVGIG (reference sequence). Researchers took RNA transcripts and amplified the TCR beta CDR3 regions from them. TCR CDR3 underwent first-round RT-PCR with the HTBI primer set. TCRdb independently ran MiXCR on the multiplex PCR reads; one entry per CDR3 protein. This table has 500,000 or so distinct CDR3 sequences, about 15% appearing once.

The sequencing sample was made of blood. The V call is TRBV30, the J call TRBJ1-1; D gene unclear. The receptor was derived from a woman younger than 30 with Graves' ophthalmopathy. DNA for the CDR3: TGTGCCTGGAGTGTACAAGTCGAGGGTGAAGCTTTCTTT. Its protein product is CAWSVQVEGEAFF.